Shown below are 16 T cell receptor beta chains from a single sample sequenced in a study of shared clonotypes between healthy human individuals. TCRdb keeps only in-frame clones here, not all; method: immunoSEQ multiplex PCR. The sample has a few million clones; around 90% are singletons. Sequenced: naive CD4+ T cells from PBMCs. Subset meaning: CD45RA+ positively selected. Receptors were obtained from a young man in good health. Some clones in this sample may be carry-over from other donors' samples.

The CDR3 loop is CASSRSWRENYEQYF. CDR3 sequence (DNA): TGTGCCAGCAGTCGTTCTTGGCGGGAGAACTACGAGCAGTACTTC. The J gene is TRBJ2-7, the V gene TRBV6-1, with 7 bases fitting TRBD2. This CDR3 spans 15 amino acids. The trim removed 5 bases at V and 3 bases at J, leaving 10 bases unmatched. Looked up from germline, CDR1 is MNHNS and CDR2 is SASEGT.

Concerning this clone itself: Within the sample, other DNA sequences also encode this same CDR3. CDR3 in amino acids: CASSPTVSYEQYF. CDR3 DNA: TGTGCCAGCTCACCAACGGTTTCCTACGAGCAGTACTTC. The rearrangement uses TRBV18 and TRBJ2-7; D remains ambiguous. CDR1 is KGHSH and CDR2 is LQKENI in the germline V gene. V shed 2 bases and J shed 1 base, with 6 bases lying between them. The CDR3 is 13 residues long.

This clone was found once. The chain carries TRBV28 and TRBJ1-2; 7 bases fit TRBD1. In germline, CDR1 is MDHEN, CDR2 SYDVKM. This CDR3 has 14 residues. J lost 3 bases, V lost 5 bases, and 6 bases had no gene match. The CDR3 DNA reads TGTGCCAGCAGTGCACAGGGGCGGGACTATGGCTACACCTTC. Translated, it gives CASSAQGRDYGYTF.

The rearrangement links TRBV7-3 to TRBJ2-2; D might be TRBD1 or TRBD2, each matching 6 bases. The CDR3 runs 14 residues. In germline, CDR1 is SGHTA, CDR2 FQGTGA. V was clipped by 3 bases and J by 8 bases, with 13 bases between them. The CDR3 DNA sequence: TGTGCCAGCAGCTTGCCCACAGGGAGGGGGGAGCTGTTTTTT. Protein sequence: CASSLPTGRGELFF.

The chain uses TRBV5-4 and TRBJ1-3, with D possibly TRBD1 on 5 matching bases. With 4 bases removed from V and 1 base from J, the gap between germline ends came to 15 bases. The CDR3 length is 16 residues. Germline V gene lookup returns CDR1 SGHNT and CDR2 YYREEE (reference sequence). CDR3 protein: CASSPDDSPSGNTIYF. The CDR3 DNA reads as TGTGCCAGCAGCCCGGACGACAGTCCGTCTGGAAACACCATATATTTT. Based on the CDR3 plus reference TRBV5-4 and TRBJ1-3, the full variable domain is ETGVTQSPTHLIKTRGQQVTLRCSSQSGHNTVSWYQQALGQGPQFIFQYYREEENGRGNFPPRFSGLQFPNYSSELNVNALELDDSALYLCASSPDDSPSGNTIYFGEGSWLTVV.

V usage is TRBV27 and J usage is TRBJ2-5; TRBD1 or TRBD2 may be the D gene (5 bases each). Gene TRBJ2-7 matches the end of the DNA better, so the J call may be wrong. CDR3 length: 14 amino acids. Germline CDR1 is MNHEY and CDR2 is SMNVEV (reference sequence). CDR3 bases: TGTGCCAGCAGTTTGGGGGAGTACTCCTACGAGCAGTACTTC. Protein product: CASSLGEYSYEQYF.

This sequence joins TRBV6-1 and TRBJ1-1; D is unresolved. V shed 0 bases and J shed 0 bases, with 5 bases lying between them. CDR3 length: 14 amino acids. CDR1 is MNHNS and CDR2 is SASEGT in the germline V gene. CDR3 sequence: CASSEALMNTEAFF. DNA of the CDR3: TGTGCCAGCAGTGAAGCATTGATGAACACTGAAGCTTTCTTT.

The chain uses TRBV28 and TRBJ2-2; TRBD1 matches at 8 bases. This CDR3 has 15 residues. The J segment lost 3 bases and the V segment lost 6 bases, leaving 6 bases of the junction unmatched. Germline CDR1 is MDHEN and CDR2 is SYDVKM. In nucleotides, the CDR3 is TGTGCCAGCAGGCGGACAGGGACGGACACCGGGGAGCTGTTTTTT. This codes for CASRRTGTDTGELFF.

This chain connects TRBV28 to TRBJ1-5; unclear D gene. Germline CDR1 reads MDHEN; CDR2 reads SYDVKM. This CDR3 comprises 13 residues. Between the trimmed V and J ends, which lost 2 bases and 10 bases, there was a span of 12 bases. The CDR3 region has the DNA TGTGCCAGCAGTTTAAGGGCCGGGCAACCCCAGCATTTT. Translating gives CASSLRAGQPQHF. Together with reference TRBV28 and TRBJ1-5, the CDR3 gives the full variable domain: DVKVTQSSRYLVKRTGEKVFLECVQDMDHENMFWYRQDPGLGLRLIYFSYDVKMKEKGDIPEGYSVSREKKERFSLILESASTNQTSMYLCASSLRAGQPQHFGDGTRLSIL.

The chain is built from TRBV9 and TRBJ1-2, with D maybe TRBD1 (5 bases). This CDR3 has 13 amino acids. CDR1 and CDR2 from the germline V gene are SGDLS and YYNGEE. The V and J ends lost 1 base and 6 bases respectively, with 10 bases between them. CDR3 in amino acids: CASSVTRGHGYTF. The CDR3 DNA is TGTGCCAGCAGCGTAACGAGGGGCCATGGCTACACCTTC.

The chain employs TRBV18 and TRBJ2-7, with 7 bases lining up with TRBD1. Germline CDR1 reads KGHSH; CDR2 reads LQKENI. There are 16 residues in the CDR3. With 2 bases clipped from V and 4 bases from J, the junction kept 11 bases outside the gene matches. This CDR3 is CASSPFSDRDLYEQYF. CDR3 nucleotides: TGTGCCAGCTCACCATTTTCCGACAGGGACCTTTACGAGCAGTACTTC.

The rearrangement uses TRBV4-1 and TRBJ2-1; TRBD2 aligns across 10 bases. This CDR3 has 16 residues. Germline CDR1 and CDR2: MGHRA and YSYEKL. The V segment lost 1 base and the J segment 5 bases; nucleotides outside the gene matches: 5. CDR3 region: CASSQVSGRPHNEQFF. The DNA for the CDR3 is TGCGCCAGCAGCCAAGTTAGCGGGAGGCCCCACAATGAGCAGTTCTTC.

This clone is a singleton in its sample. This chain joins TRBV5-1 and TRBJ2-2; D not resolved. CDR1 and CDR2 from the germline V gene are SGHRS and YFSETQ. The V gene lost 0 bases and the J gene lost 0 bases, with 21 bases spanning the gap. The CDR3 extends over 20 amino acids. In DNA form, the CDR3 reads TGCGCCAGCAGCTTGGTGTCAGGATTTGGAAAACCCTCGAACACCGGGGAGCTGTTTTTT. The encoded protein is CASSLVSGFGKPSNTGELFF.

The chain has TRBV29-1 and TRBJ2-7; D is perhaps TRBD2 (5 bases). Trimming cost V 4 bases and J 5 bases, with 15 bases left between them. The CDR3 contains 13 residues. Per the germline V gene, CDR1 is SQVTM and CDR2 is ANQGSEA. The CDR3 region is CSVVSPGIDEQYF. The CDR3 nucleotides are TGCAGCGTTGTCAGCCCCGGGATAGACGAGCAGTACTTC.

In its sample, this clone was seen once. V is TRBV10-3 and J is TRBJ2-1, with 11 bases aligning to TRBD2. V lost 10 bases and J lost 5; bases outside the gene matches: 16. Germline-derived CDR1 and CDR2 are ENHRY and SYGVKD. The CDR3 totals 17 residues. CDR3 in DNA: TGTGCCACCTCGAGCCTAGCGGGAGGCACGCAAAACAATGAGCAGTTCTTC. It translates to CATSSLAGGTQNNEQFF.

The genes are TRBV5-1 and TRBJ2-7; a weak D match, TRBD1 (5 bases). The CDR3 runs 14 residues. CDR1 and CDR2 (germline): SGHRS, YFSETQ. V lost 4 bases to trimming and J lost 3 bases, with 14 bases between them. The CDR3 here is CASSPRSQDYEQYF. CDR3 DNA: TGCGCCAGCAGCCCCCGTTCACAGGACTACGAGCAGTACTTC.